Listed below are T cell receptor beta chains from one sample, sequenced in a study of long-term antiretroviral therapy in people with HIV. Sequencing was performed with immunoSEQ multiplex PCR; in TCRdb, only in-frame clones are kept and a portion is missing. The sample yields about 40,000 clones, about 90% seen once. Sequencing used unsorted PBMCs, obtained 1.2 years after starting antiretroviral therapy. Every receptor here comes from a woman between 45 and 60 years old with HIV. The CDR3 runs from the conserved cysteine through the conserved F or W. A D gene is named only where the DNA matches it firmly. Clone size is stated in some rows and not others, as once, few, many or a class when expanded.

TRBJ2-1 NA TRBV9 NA CASSVGGGNRNNEQFF TGTGCCAGCAGCGTAGGTGGGGGTAATCGAAACAATGAGCAGTTCTTC
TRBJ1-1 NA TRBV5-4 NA CASSLGGRAFF TGTGCCAGCAGCCTAGGGGGTAGGGCTTTCTTT
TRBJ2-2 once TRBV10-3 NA CAIRGGASTGELFF TGTGCCATCAGGGGGGGGGCCTCCACCGGGGAGCTGTTTTTT
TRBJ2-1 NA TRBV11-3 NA CASSLGVANEQFF TGTGCCAGCAGCTTAGGGGTAGCCAATGAGCAGTTCTTC
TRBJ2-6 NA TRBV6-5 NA CASSYSTLGANVLTF TGTGCCAGCAGTTACTCGACTCTGGGGGCCAACGTCCTGACTTTC
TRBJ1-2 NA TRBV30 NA CAWTSGEGLGGYTF TGTGCCTGGACCTCGGGAGAGGGACTTGGGGGCTACACCTTC
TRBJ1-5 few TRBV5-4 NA CASSLQGGSSNQPQHF TGTGCCAGCAGCTTACAGGGCGGGAGTAGCAATCAGCCCCAGCATTTT
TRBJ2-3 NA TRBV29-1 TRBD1 CSVEGQGRDTQYF TGCAGCGTTGAGGGACAGGGTAGAGATACGCAGTATTTT
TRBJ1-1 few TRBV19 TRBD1 CASSLRGLGNTEAFF TGTGCCAGTAGCCTCAGGGGGCTTGGAAACACTGAAGCTTTCTTT
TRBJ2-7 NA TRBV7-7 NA CASSPLQGSYEQYF TGTGCTAGCAGCCCTCTACAGGGTTCCTACGAGCAGTACTTC
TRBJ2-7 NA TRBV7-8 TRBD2 CASSLFGGLAGEFPYEQYF TGTGCCAGCAGCTTGTTTGGGGGACTAGCGGGGGAATTTCCCTACGAGCAGTACTTC
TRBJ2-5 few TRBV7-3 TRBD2 CASSFTGGETQYF TGTGCCAGCAGCTTCACGGGGGGGGAGACCCAGTACTTC
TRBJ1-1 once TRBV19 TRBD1 CASRPRTGATEAFF TGTGCCAGTAGGCCTCGGACAGGGGCCACTGAAGCTTTCTTT
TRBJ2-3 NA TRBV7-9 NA CASSLGGGATDTQYF TGTGCCAGCAGCCTGGGGGGGGGCGCCACAGATACGCAGTATTTT
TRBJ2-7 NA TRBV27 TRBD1 CASRGLLQGGGQYF TGTGCCAGCAGGGGCCTATTACAGGGGGGTGGGCAGTACTTC
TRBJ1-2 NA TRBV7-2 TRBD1 CASSLDHRGIYRSGYTF TGTGCCAGCAGCTTGGATCACAGGGGAATTTATAGGAGTGGCTACACCTTC
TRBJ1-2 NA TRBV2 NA CASSTVGYGYTF TGTGCCAGCAGTACAGTTGGCTATGGCTACACCTTC
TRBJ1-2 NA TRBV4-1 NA CASSPGGQRYGYTF TGCGCCAGCAGCCCCGGCGGCCAGAGGTATGGCTACACCTTC
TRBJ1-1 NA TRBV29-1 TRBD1 CSARTGGITEAFF TGCAGCGCGCGGACAGGGGGCATAACTGAAGCTTTCTTT
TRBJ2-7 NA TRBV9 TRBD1 CASSVGDRVSYEQYF TGTGCCAGCAGCGTAGGGGACAGGGTCTCCTACGAGCAGTACTTC
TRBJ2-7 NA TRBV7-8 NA CASSLNRQAYEQYF TGTGCCAGCAGCCTAAACCGACAGGCCTACGAGCAGTACTTC
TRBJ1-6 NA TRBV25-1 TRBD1 CASGKTGHNSPLHF TGTGCCAGCGGCAAGACAGGGCACAATTCACCCCTCCACTTT
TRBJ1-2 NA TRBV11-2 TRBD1 CASSLAGDSYGYTF TGTGCCAGCAGCTTAGCTGGGGACAGCTATGGCTACACCTTC
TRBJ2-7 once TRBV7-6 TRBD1 CASSFLGTGIYEQYF TGTGCCAGCAGCTTCTTGGGGACAGGGATCTACGAGCAGTACTTC
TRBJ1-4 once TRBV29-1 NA CSVDGEGGEKLFF TGCAGCGTTGACGGGGAGGGAGGTGAAAAACTGTTTTTT
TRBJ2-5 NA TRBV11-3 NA CASSLASVDSAVETQYF TGTGCCAGCAGCTTAGCCTCGGTGGACAGCGCTGTGGAGACCCAGTACTTC
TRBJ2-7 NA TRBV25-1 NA CASTGLGYEQYF TGTGCCAGCACCGGCCTCGGGTACGAGCAGTACTTC
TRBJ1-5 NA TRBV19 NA CASSNPQYNQPQHF TGTGCCAGTAGCAACCCCCAATACAATCAGCCCCAGCATTTT
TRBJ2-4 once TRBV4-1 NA CASSFSGENIQYF TGCGCCAGCAGCTTCTCCGGGGAAAACATTCAGTACTTC
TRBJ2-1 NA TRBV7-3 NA CASSLQGLPKGDEQFF TGTGCCAGCAGCCTCCAGGGACTCCCGAAAGGGGATGAGCAGTTCTTC
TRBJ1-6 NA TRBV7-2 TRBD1 CASSLEGTVSPLHF TGTGCCAGCAGCTTAGAAGGGACAGTATCACCCCTCCACTTT
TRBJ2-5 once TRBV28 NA CASSLGFRKTQYF TGTGCCAGCAGTTTGGGGTTCCGGAAGACCCAGTACTTC
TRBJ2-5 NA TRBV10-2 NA CASSVAGGVYDPAQYF TGCGCCAGCAGTGTAGCAGGGGGGGTGTATGATCCGGCCCAGTACTTC
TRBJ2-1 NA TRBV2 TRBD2 CASSPDLGTSGEQFF TGTGCCAGCAGTCCTGATCTTGGGACTAGCGGTGAGCAGTTCTTC
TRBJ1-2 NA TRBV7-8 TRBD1 CASSLARQGIGYTF TGTGCCAGCAGCTTAGCCCGACAGGGGATCGGCTACACCTTC
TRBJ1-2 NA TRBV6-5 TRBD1 CASRSGQGPYYGYTF TGTGCCAGCAGGTCCGGACAGGGGCCTTACTATGGCTACACCTTC
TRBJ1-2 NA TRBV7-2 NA CASSPRSSGYTF TGTGCCAGCAGCCCCCGCAGCTCTGGCTACACCTTC
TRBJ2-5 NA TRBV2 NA CASSPDLSETQYF TGTGCCAGCAGCCCCGACCTAAGCGAGACCCAGTACTTC
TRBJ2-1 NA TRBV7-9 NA CASSFRPDNEQFF TGTGCCAGCAGCTTCAGGCCGGACAATGAGCAGTTCTTC
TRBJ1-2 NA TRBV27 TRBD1 CASSPLGQGAYGYTF TGTGCCAGCAGCCCACTGGGACAGGGGGCCTATGGCTACACCTTC